The 14 T cell receptor beta chains below come from one sample, sequenced in a study of T cells in Graves' hyperthyroidism and ophthalmopathy. Amplification of TCR beta CDR3 regions used RNA as the template. With the HTBI primer set, the TCR CDR3 went through a first round of RT-PCR. One entry per CDR3 protein results from TCRdb running MiXCR on the multiplex PCR reads. The table records fewer than 350,000 distinct CDR3 sequences, 15% to 20% of them present only once. Sequencing was performed on blood. The receptors shown here come from a woman aged 45-65 years with Graves' hyperthyroidism.

Worth noting for this clonotype: A read error may explain this, as a much larger clone is one base away. The chain recombines TRBV7-8 with TRBJ2-3; 13 positions match TRBD2. This CDR3 is built from 17 residues. V dropped 7 bases and J dropped 0; count of bases not matched to a gene: 7. CDR1 is SGHVS and CDR2 is FQNEAQ in the germline V gene. This CDR3 reads CASNPGTSGESTDTQYF. CDR3 DNA sequence: TGTGCCAGCAACCCCGGGACTAGCGGGGAAAGCACAGATACGCAGTATTTT. The full variable domain, completed using reference TRBV7-8 and TRBJ2-3, is GAGVSQSPRYKVAKRGQDVALRCDPISGHVSLFWYQQALGQGPEFLTYFQNEAQLDKSGLPSDRFFAERPEGSVSTLKIQRTQQEDSAVYLCASNPGTSGESTDTQYFGPGTRLTVL.

V gene TRBV7-2 combines with J gene TRBJ1-2; 10 bases fit TRBD1. Germline-derived CDR1 and CDR2 are SGHTA and FQGNSA. The CDR3 extends over 14 amino acids. V shed 10 bases and J 9 bases; nucleotides not matched to a gene: 14. The CDR3 protein is CATSPGQGFLSYTF. The CDR3 nucleotides are TGTGCCACCTCGCCGGGACAGGGGTTTCTAAGCTACACCTTC.

This clonotype has a handful of counts. The J gene is TRBJ1-2, the V gene TRBV12-3 or TRBV12-4; 7 nucleotides match TRBD1. The CDR3 runs 13 residues. The J segment lost 8 bases and the V segment lost 7 bases, leaving 10 bases of the junction unmatched. In DNA form, the CDR3 reads TGTGCCAGCAAAAAACAGGGGACCGGGGGCTACACCTTC. It translates to CASKKQGTGGYTF.

The chain joins TRBV6-1 to TRBJ2-1, with 10 bases matching TRBD2. Per germline, CDR1 MNHNS and CDR2 SASEGT. CDR3 length: 17 amino acids. V dropped 3 bases and J dropped 8; count of bases not matched to a gene: 13. The CDR3 sequence: CASSEFGERGGSDEQFF. DNA of the CDR3: TGTGCCAGCAGTGAGTTTGGTGAGCGGGGGGGCTCAGATGAGCAGTTCTTC.

This clonotype was seen repeatedly, ten times or more. This chain joins TRBV12-3 or TRBV12-4 and TRBJ1-2, with D possibly being TRBD1 (5 bases). V lost 6 bases and J lost 5, with 13 bases in between. This CDR3 spans 13 amino acids. CDR3 region: CASRSGTQYGYTF. DNA for the CDR3: TGTGCCAGCAGATCCGGGACCCAATATGGCTACACCTTC.

This clonotype has more than one count but fewer than ten. The V and J genes are TRBV7-2 and TRBJ2-3; D gene ambiguous. Per germline, CDR1 SGHTA and CDR2 FQGNSA. Trimming shortened V by 3 bases and J by 3 bases, and 7 bases separated the two germline ends. The CDR3 consists of 13 residues. CDR3 nucleotide sequence: TGTGCCAGCAGCTTTATGCCTACAGATACGCAGTATTTT. This sequence encodes CASSFMPTDTQYF.

Note on this clonotype: A much larger clone lies one base from this, so it may be a read error. This chain joins TRBV12-3 or TRBV12-4 and TRBJ1-1, with unresolved D. The CDR3 covers 13 residues. CDR3 DNA: TGTGCCGGCAGTTTCGCAGGGAACACTGAAGCTTTCTTT. It translates to CAGSFAGNTEAFF.

The rearrangement uses TRBV6-2 or TRBV6-3 and TRBJ1-1; 9 nucleotides match TRBD1. Germline V CDR1 and CDR2: MNHEY, SVGEGT. CDR3 length: 14 residues. Trimming at V came to 6 bases and at J to 6 bases, leaving 8 bases not matched to a gene. The CDR3 loop reads CASRRDRDGSEAFF. The CDR3 nucleotides read TGTGCCAGCAGACGGGACAGGGATGGTTCTGAAGCTTTCTTT.

The chain couples TRBV5-1 to TRBJ2-6; 7 bases are shared with TRBD2. V lost 6 bases and J lost 0; bases outside the gene matches: 9. The CDR3 spans 17 residues. Germline V CDR1 and CDR2: SGHRS, YFSETQ. The CDR3: CASTSSSGFSGANVLTF. The CDR3 DNA follows: TGCGCCAGCACGTCCAGTAGCGGGTTCTCTGGGGCCAACGTCCTGACTTTC.

This clonotype has ten or more counts. This chain joins TRBV7-9 and TRBJ1-1, with D tentatively TRBD1 (5 bases). The CDR3 contains 15 residues. Germline CDR1 reads SEHNR; CDR2 reads FQNEAQ (reference sequence). Trimming removed 1 base from V and 0 bases from J, with 9 bases in between. This CDR3 reads CASSLGTLMNTEAFF. The CDR3 nucleotides read TGTGCCAGCAGCTTAGGGACACTGATGAACACTGAAGCTTTCTTT.

In this sample, this clonotype turned up many times. The chain uses TRBV11-2 and TRBJ1-1, with TRBD1 as a possible D gene (6 bases). This CDR3 has 14 residues. Trimming left V 1 base short and J 4 bases short, with 10 bases between. Germline-derived CDR1 and CDR2 are SGHAT and FQNNGV. The CDR3 reads CASSLGTASTEAFF. The CDR3 bases are TGTGCCAGCAGCTTAGGGACAGCAAGCACTGAAGCTTTCTTT. Full variable domain (missing parts from reference TRBV11-2 and TRBJ1-1): EAGVAQSPRYKIIEKRQSVAFWCNPISGHATLYWYQQILGQGPKLLIQFQNNGVVDDSQLPKDRFSAERLKGVDSTLKIQPAKLEDSAVYLCASSLGTASTEAFFGQGTRLTVV.

This chain links TRBV6-1 with TRBJ2-7; unclear D gene. The germline V gene has CDR1 MNHNS and CDR2 SASEGT. The CDR3 loop spans 12 amino acids. V lost 6 bases to trimming and J lost 6 bases, with 12 bases between them. CDR3 sequence: CASSPELAEQYV. The CDR3 nucleotides read TGTGCCAGCAGCCCGGAGTTGGCCGAGCAGTACGTC.

The rearrangement uses TRBV20-1 and TRBJ2-1, with D possibly TRBD2 on 5 matching bases. The germline V gene encodes CDR1 DFQATT and CDR2 SNEGSKA (reference sequence). This CDR3 is 11 amino acids long. Trimming took 3 bases from V and 7 from J, leaving 7 bases between them. The CDR3 loop reads CSASSGNEQFF. DNA for the CDR3: TGCAGTGCTAGCAGCGGTAATGAGCAGTTCTTC.

This rearrangement joins TRBV11-2 to TRBJ2-2; D remains ambiguous. CDR1 is SGHAT and CDR2 is FQNNGV in the germline V gene. Trimming pared 1 base from V and 6 bases from J, leaving 6 bases between. This CDR3 is 13 amino acids long. The DNA of the CDR3 is TGTGCCAGCAGCTTAGGAGCTGCCGGGGAGCTGTTTTTT. This gives the protein CASSLGAAGELFF. Full variable domain (outside the CDR3, taken from reference TRBV11-2 and TRBJ2-2): EAGVAQSPRYKIIEKRQSVAFWCNPISGHATLYWYQQILGQGPKLLIQFQNNGVVDDSQLPKDRFSAERLKGVDSTLKIQPAKLEDSAVYLCASSLGAAGELFFGEGSRLTVL.